This entry lists 26 T cell receptor beta chains sequenced from one sample in a study of shared clonotypes between healthy human individuals. TCRdb's copy holds only in-frame clones and misses some; the assay was immunoSEQ multiplex PCR. The sample holds 2 million to 3 million clones; 93% are singletons and the top ten take approximately 0.35%. Sequencing used naive CD4+ T cells from PBMCs. The subset: CD45RA+ positively selected. These receptors were taken from a man younger than 30 in good health. Some clones in this sample may be carry-over from other donors' samples.

This clone occurred a few times. J is TRBJ1-1 and V is TRBV4-1; D remains ambiguous. The germline V gene encodes CDR1 MGHRA and CDR2 YSYEKL. The CDR3 has 15 amino acids. Trimming pared 1 base from V and 5 bases from J, leaving 14 bases between. The CDR3 here is CASSQAPASATEAFF. The CDR3 nucleotides read TGCGCCAGCAGCCAAGCCCCAGCCTCGGCAACTGAAGCTTTCTTT.

V and J are TRBV6-5 and TRBJ1-5; D not resolved. Germline V lookup: CDR1 MNHEY, CDR2 SVGAGI. This CDR3 region has 13 residues. Trimming left V 9 bases short and J 3 bases short, with 12 bases between. The CDR3 DNA follows: TGTGCCAGTATGGGAGGCTTCAATCAGCCCCAGCATTTT. Translated, it gives CASMGGFNQPQHF.

This chain uses TRBV28 with TRBJ1-3, with D hard to call. The CDR3 covers 13 residues. Germline assignment: CDR1 MDHEN and CDR2 SYDVKM. V was clipped by 3 bases and J by 9 bases, with 12 bases between them. The CDR3 sequence is CASSLLKLSTIYF. For the CDR3, the DNA is TGTGCCAGCAGTTTGTTGAAGCTGTCCACCATATATTTT.

The chain has TRBV19 and TRBJ2-3; no clear D. In germline, CDR1 is LNHDA, CDR2 SQIVND (reference sequence). This CDR3 comprises 13 residues. Trimming removed 6 bases at V and 2 bases at J, with 9 bases between. The CDR3 reads CASRGANTDTQYF. As DNA, the CDR3 is TGTGCCAGTAGGGGCGCCAACACAGATACGCAGTATTTT.

The chain couples TRBV7-2 to TRBJ2-1; 8 nucleotides match TRBD1. V gave up 6 bases and J gave up 4 bases; unmatched junction bases: 5. Per the germline V gene, CDR1 is SGHTA and CDR2 is FQGNSA. The CDR3 has 14 residues. The chain's CDR3 is CASRDRGDYNEQFF. CDR3 bases: TGTGCCAGCAGAGACAGGGGCGATTACAATGAGCAGTTCTTC.

In this sample, this clone turned up once. The chain combines TRBV7-2 with TRBJ2-2; D possibly corresponds to TRBD1 (5 bases). Per the germline V gene, CDR1 is SGHTA and CDR2 is FQGNSA. Trimming took 4 bases from V and 5 from J, leaving 8 bases between them. The CDR3 length is 13 residues. The CDR3 sequence is CASSSYRTGELFF. The CDR3, as DNA: TGTGCCAGCAGCTCCTACAGGACCGGGGAGCTGTTTTTT.

The chain has TRBV7-3 and TRBJ2-2; no firm D call. The V end was cut by 5 bases, the J end by 0 bases, with 13 bases between. The CDR3 runs 16 residues. CDR1 is SGHTA and CDR2 is FQGTGA in the germline V gene. The CDR3 DNA reads as TGTGCCAGCAGCCCAGGACCGATCTCGAACACCGGGGAGCTGTTTTTT. Encoded protein: CASSPGPISNTGELFF.

DNA for the CDR3: TGCAGCGTTTTAGGGGGTGCAGGCTATGGCTACACCTTC. Amino acid sequence: CSVLGGAGYGYTF. V and J are TRBV29-1 and TRBJ1-2, with D possibly being TRBD1 (6 bases). CDR3 length: 13 residues. CDR1 is SQVTM and CDR2 is ANQGSEA in the germline V gene. The V end lost 5 bases, the J end lost 4 bases, and 14 bases lay between the germline ends.

The genes are TRBV7-9 and TRBJ1-2; D gene uncertain. V was clipped by 4 bases and J by 0 bases, with 6 bases between them. The CDR3 runs to 13 residues. Germline CDR1 reads SEHNR; CDR2 reads FQNEAQ (reference sequence). CDR3 in amino acids: CASSSVPNYGYTF. In nucleotides, the CDR3 is TGTGCCAGCAGCTCGGTACCTAACTATGGCTACACCTTC.

The CDR3: CASSTLAGGTDTQYF. In nucleotides, the CDR3 is TGTGCCAGCAGTACCCTAGCGGGAGGCACAGATACGCAGTATTTT. The chain is built from TRBV2 and TRBJ2-3; 10 bases align to TRBD2. Germline lookup yields CDR1 SNHLY and CDR2 FYNNEI. The CDR3 is made up of 15 amino acids. Unmatched junction bases numbered 3, after V lost 5 bases and J lost 1 base.

This clone was detected once. This rearrangement joins TRBV2 to TRBJ1-2; 7 nucleotides line up with TRBD1. CDR1 SNHLY and CDR2 FYNNEI come from the germline V gene. J lost 8 bases, V lost 2 bases, and 8 bases had no gene match. The CDR3 has 14 residues. Written as DNA, the CDR3 is TGTGCCAGCAGTGAAATCCCAGGGGGGTACGGCTACACCTTC. It encodes CASSEIPGGYGYTF.

In DNA, the CDR3 is TGTGCCAGCAGTGGGCTAGCGGGGGTGGCCTACGAGCAGTACTTC. This translates into CASSGLAGVAYEQYF. The chain is built from TRBV6-6 and TRBJ2-7; 10 bases are a match to TRBD2. The CDR3 extends over 15 amino acids. The ends lost 5 bases at V and 2 bases at J; junction bases unmatched: 6. Germline-derived CDR1 and CDR2 are MNHNY and SVGAGI (reference sequence).

Remarks on this clone: This same CDR3 is encoded by further DNA sequences in the sample. This chain connects TRBV30 to TRBJ1-2; the match to TRBD1 covers 8 bases. The CDR3 consists of 14 residues. V shed 4 bases, J shed 1 base, and the junction held 5 bases outside the gene matches. Per germline, CDR1 GTSNPN and CDR2 SVGIG (reference sequence). The CDR3 DNA is TGTGCCTGGACCCCCGACAGGGGTAACTATGGCTACACCTTC. This sequence encodes CAWTPDRGNYGYTF.

This chain joins TRBV30 and TRBJ2-7; D may be TRBD1 (7 bases). This CDR3 contains 13 residues. V was trimmed by 6 bases and J by 2 bases, leaving 14 bases between them. The germline V gene has CDR1 GTSNPN and CDR2 SVGIG (reference sequence). This CDR3 reads CACLQGGTYEQYF. CDR3 nucleotide sequence: TGTGCCTGCCTCCAGGGGGGTACCTACGAGCAGTACTTC. Variable domain in full (rest from reference TRBV30 and TRBJ2-7): SQTIHQWPATLVQPVGSPLSLECTVEGTSNPNLYWYRQAAGRGLQLLFYSVGIGQISSEVPQNLSASRPQDRQFILSSKKLLLSDSGFYLCACLQGGTYEQYFGPGTRLTVT.

The CDR3 spells CSAASIRGRYNEQFF. CDR3 sequence (DNA): TGCAGCGCCGCCTCCATCCGAGGGCGGTACAATGAGCAGTTCTTC. The chain employs TRBV29-1 and TRBJ2-1; a weak D match, TRBD2 (5 bases). CDR1 and CDR2 (germline): SQVTM, ANQGSEA. This CDR3 region has 15 residues. The V end lost 7 bases, the J end lost 4 bases, and 20 bases lay between the germline ends.

In regard to this clone: The same CDR3 also results from other DNA sequences found in this sample. The V and J genes are TRBV28 and TRBJ1-3; possibly TRBD1 for D (5 bases). Germline V gives CDR1 MDHEN, CDR2 SYDVKM. The V and J ends lost 2 bases and 0 bases respectively, with 5 bases between them. The CDR3 extends over 14 amino acids. In DNA, the CDR3 is TGTGCCAGCAGTTTACAGGGCTCTGGAAACACCATATATTTT. Translated: CASSLQGSGNTIYF.

The V and J genes are TRBV28 and TRBJ2-7; D is perhaps TRBD1 or TRBD2 (5 bases each). CDR3 length: 14 amino acids. Germline V gene sequence: CDR1 MDHEN, CDR2 SYDVKM. The V end was cut by 7 bases, the J end by 13 bases, with 26 bases between. CDR3: CASTIPPGTVGFYF. DNA of the CDR3: TGTGCCAGCACCATACCACCCGGGACGGTGGGGTTTTACTTC.

The rearrangement joins TRBV2 to TRBJ1-1, with TRBD1 matching 8 bases. The V segment lost 6 bases and the J segment 5 bases; nucleotides outside the gene matches: 11. Germline V gene sequence: CDR1 SNHLY, CDR2 FYNNEI. This CDR3 comprises 15 residues. This CDR3 is CASRPTGQGWTEAFF. The CDR3, as DNA: TGTGCCAGCAGACCGACCGGACAGGGATGGACTGAAGCTTTCTTT.

The chain has TRBV11-3 and TRBJ2-3, with 10 positions matching TRBD2. With V trimmed by 4 bases and J by 2 bases, 3 bases remained unmatched. This CDR3 spans 15 amino acids. Per germline, CDR1 SGHNT and CDR2 YENEEA. The CDR3 loop reads CASSSSGRNTDTQYF. In nucleotides, the CDR3 is TGTGCCAGCAGCTCTAGCGGGAGAAACACAGATACGCAGTATTTT.

The chain combines TRBV7-2 with TRBJ2-7; 9 nucleotides match TRBD2. The germline gives CDR1 SGHTA, CDR2 FQGNSA. The V segment lost 1 base and the J segment 0 bases; nucleotides outside the gene matches: 7. There are 17 residues in the CDR3. The chain's CDR3 is CASSLGSGSLSSYEQYF. The CDR3 DNA reads TGTGCCAGCAGCTTAGGTAGCGGGAGTTTGAGCTCCTACGAGCAGTACTTC.

The chain recombines TRBV6-1 with TRBJ1-6; D is undetermined. The germline V and J ends were trimmed by 1 base and 8 bases, with 6 bases remaining between them. The CDR3 contains 13 residues. Germline V gene sequence: CDR1 MNHNS, CDR2 SASEGT. The CDR3 bases are TGTGCCAGCAGTGAAGATGTCCATTCACCCCTCCACTTT. Encoded protein: CASSEDVHSPLHF.

The chain has TRBV4-3 and TRBJ2-2; D unresolved. Germline V gene lookup returns CDR1 LGHNA and CDR2 YSLEER. This CDR3 has 16 residues. V lost 1 base to trimming and J lost 3 bases, with 12 bases between them. In DNA form, the CDR3 reads TGCGCCAGCAGCCAAGCTCTCCCCGCGGACACCGGGGAGCTGTTTTTT. It translates to CASSQALPADTGELFF.

The chain is built from TRBV28 and TRBJ2-7; TRBD2 agrees at 7 bases. The CDR3 runs to 14 residues. Trimming removed 6 bases from V and 0 bases from J; junction bases left unmatched: 5. Germline lookup yields CDR1 MDHEN and CDR2 SYDVKM. The CDR3 region has the DNA TGTGCCAGCAGGTGGGGAGGGACCTCCTACGAGCAGTACTTC. The encoded protein is CASRWGGTSYEQYF.

The chain combines TRBV7-8 with TRBJ2-7; possible D gene TRBD1, 5 bases. Germline V lookup: CDR1 SGHVS, CDR2 FQNEAQ. Trimming stripped 5 bases from V and 4 bases from J, with 9 bases between. CDR3 size: 12 residues. The CDR3, as DNA: TGTGCCAGCAGCCCATACAGGTACGAGCAGTACTTC. It specifies CASSPYRYEQYF. Using reference TRBV7-8 and TRBJ2-7 for the parts outside the CDR3, the full variable domain is GAGVSQSPRYKVAKRGQDVALRCDPISGHVSLFWYQQALGQGPEFLTYFQNEAQLDKSGLPSDRFFAERPEGSVSTLKIQRTQQEDSAVYLCASSPYRYEQYFGPGTRLTVT.

The CDR3 here is CASSLSLLGGNEKLFF. Written as DNA, the CDR3 is TGTGCCAGCAGCTTGTCATTATTGGGGGGAAATGAAAAACTGTTTTTT. V is TRBV11-2 and J is TRBJ1-4; the D gene is possibly TRBD1 (5 bases). The CDR3 runs to 16 residues. Germline assignment: CDR1 SGHAT and CDR2 FQNNGV. V was trimmed by 3 bases and J by 5 bases, leaving 16 bases between them. The entire variable domain, with the rest obtained from reference TRBV11-2 and TRBJ1-4, is as follows: EAGVAQSPRYKIIEKRQSVAFWCNPISGHATLYWYQQILGQGPKLLIQFQNNGVVDDSQLPKDRFSAERLKGVDSTLKIQPAKLEDSAVYLCASSLSLLGGNEKLFFGSGTQLSVL.

The rearrangement joins TRBV5-6 to TRBJ2-2; 14 positions match TRBD2. Germline CDR1 is SGHDT and CDR2 is YYEEEE. CDR3 length equals 18 residues. The V and J ends lost 1 base and 6 bases, in that order; junction bases with no gene match: 8. CDR3 coding DNA: TGTGCCAGCAGCTTGTTCGGACTAGCGGGAGGAACTCCCGGGGAGCTGTTTTTT. Protein: CASSLFGLAGGTPGELFF.